This T cell receptor beta chain was sequenced for a study of T cells in localized non-small cell lung cancer. On this clone: The antigen is unknown.

Notes on the study in general: Uninvolved adjacent lung had the highest recorded T cell clonality, with tumor below it.

The CDR3 contains 17 residues. The germline CDR1 and CDR2 sequences are SGDLS and YYNGEE. Trimming took off 4 bases at V and 0 bases at J, with 14 bases between the two ends. Only in-frame clones appear in the TCRdb table, and some are missing; sequencing was by immunoSEQ multiplex PCR. The sample lists 25,000 to 35,000 clones; roughly 86% were seen once. This sequence was found in a woman aged 35-75 years with stage III lung adenocarcinoma. The input for sequencing was peripheral blood mononuclear cells, taken before any cancer treatment. The chain carries TRBV9 and TRBJ1-6, with a possible D match to TRBD1 (5 bases). As DNA, the CDR3 is TGTGCCAGCAGCAAAGACGGGGGTAGCTCCTATAATTCACCCCTCCACTTT. Translating gives CASSKDGGSSYNSPLHF.